This TCR beta chain was identified in a study of T cells after yellow fever vaccination. This clonotype was picked up a small number of times. Conversion of TCR transcripts into cDNA relied on 5'RACE template switching, which added a universal primer site and UMIs. TCRdb reanalysed the 5' RACE reads using MiXCR and keeps one entry per CDR3 protein. This table holds 300,000 to 400,000 distinct CDR3 sequences, 6.2% found once. The CDR3 consists of 13 residues. Per germline, CDR1 WSHSY and CDR2 SAAADI. Trimming took 8 bases from V and 4 from J, leaving 11 bases between them. The TCR comes from a man aged 25-45 years who received the YFV17D yellow fever vaccine. Sequenced material: PBMCs, taken 5 days after the yellow fever booster vaccination. This chain connects TRBV10-2 to TRBJ2-2; D is uncertain. The CDR3 loop is CASWLGGTGELFF. As DNA, the CDR3 is TGCGCCAGCTGGCTTGGCGGCACCGGGGAGCTGTTTTTT.